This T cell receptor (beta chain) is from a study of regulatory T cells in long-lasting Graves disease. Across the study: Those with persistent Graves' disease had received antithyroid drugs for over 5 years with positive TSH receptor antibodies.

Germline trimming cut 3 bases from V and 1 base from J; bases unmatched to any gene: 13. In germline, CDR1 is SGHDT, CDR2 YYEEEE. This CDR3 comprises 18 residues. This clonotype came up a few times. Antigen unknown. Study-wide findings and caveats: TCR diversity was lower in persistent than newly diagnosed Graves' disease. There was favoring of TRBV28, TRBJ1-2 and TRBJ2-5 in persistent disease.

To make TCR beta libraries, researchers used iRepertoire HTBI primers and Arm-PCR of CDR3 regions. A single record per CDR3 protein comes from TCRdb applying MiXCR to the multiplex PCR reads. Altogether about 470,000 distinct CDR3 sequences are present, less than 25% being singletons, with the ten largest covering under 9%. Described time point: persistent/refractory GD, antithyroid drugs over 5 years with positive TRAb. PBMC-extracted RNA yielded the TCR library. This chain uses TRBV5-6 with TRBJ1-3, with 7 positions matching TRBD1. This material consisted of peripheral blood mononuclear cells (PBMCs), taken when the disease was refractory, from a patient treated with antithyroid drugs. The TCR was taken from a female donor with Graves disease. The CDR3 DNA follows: TGTGCCAGCAGCTCGTTGAAGGGGGCCTCTGGGTCTGGAAACACCATATATTTT. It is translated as CASSSLKGASGSGNTIYF.